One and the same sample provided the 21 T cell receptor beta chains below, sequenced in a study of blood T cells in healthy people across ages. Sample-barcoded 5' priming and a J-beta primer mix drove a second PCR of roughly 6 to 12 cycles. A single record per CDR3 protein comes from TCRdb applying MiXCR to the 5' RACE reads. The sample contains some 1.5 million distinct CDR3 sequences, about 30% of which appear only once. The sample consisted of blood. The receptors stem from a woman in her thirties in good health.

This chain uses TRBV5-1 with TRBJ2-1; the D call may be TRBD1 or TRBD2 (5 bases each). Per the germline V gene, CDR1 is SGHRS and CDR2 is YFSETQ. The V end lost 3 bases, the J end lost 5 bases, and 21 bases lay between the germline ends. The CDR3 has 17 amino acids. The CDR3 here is CASSSGLTLGRDNEQFF. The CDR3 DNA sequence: TGCGCCAGCAGCTCCGGCCTCACCTTGGGACGGGACAATGAGCAGTTCTTC. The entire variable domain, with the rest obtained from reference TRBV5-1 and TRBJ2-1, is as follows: KAGVTQTPRYLIKTRGQQVTLSCSPISGHRSVSWYQQTPGQGLQFLFEYFSETQRNKGNFPGRFSGRQFSNSRSEMNVSTLELGDSALYLCASSSGLTLGRDNEQFFGPGTRLTVL.

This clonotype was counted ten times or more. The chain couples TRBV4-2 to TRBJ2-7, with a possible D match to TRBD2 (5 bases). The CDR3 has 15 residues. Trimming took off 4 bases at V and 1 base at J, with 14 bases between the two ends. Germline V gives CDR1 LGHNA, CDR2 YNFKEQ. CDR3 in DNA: TGTGCCAGCAGCCGAACTAGGTCGGTATCCTACGAGCAGTACTTC. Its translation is CASSRTRSVSYEQYF.

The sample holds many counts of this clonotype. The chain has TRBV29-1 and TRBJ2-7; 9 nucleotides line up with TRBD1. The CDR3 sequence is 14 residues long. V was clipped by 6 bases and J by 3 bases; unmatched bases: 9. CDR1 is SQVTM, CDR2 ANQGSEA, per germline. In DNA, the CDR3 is TGCAGCGTCCAACGACAGGGGGGTGGCTACGAGCAGTACTTC. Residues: CSVQRQGGGYEQYF.

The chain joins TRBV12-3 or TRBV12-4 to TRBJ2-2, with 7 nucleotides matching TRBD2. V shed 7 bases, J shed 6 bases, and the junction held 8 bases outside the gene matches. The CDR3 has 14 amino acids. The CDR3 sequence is CASTLTSRPGELFF. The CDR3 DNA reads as TGTGCCAGCACCCTGACTAGCCGACCCGGGGAGCTGTTTTTT.

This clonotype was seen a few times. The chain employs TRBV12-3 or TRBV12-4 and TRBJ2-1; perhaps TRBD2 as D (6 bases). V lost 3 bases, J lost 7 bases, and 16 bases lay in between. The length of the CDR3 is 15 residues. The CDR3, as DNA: TGTGCCAGCAGTTTGAGGCGGGGCCTTGGGAATGAGCAGTTCTTC. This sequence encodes CASSLRRGLGNEQFF.

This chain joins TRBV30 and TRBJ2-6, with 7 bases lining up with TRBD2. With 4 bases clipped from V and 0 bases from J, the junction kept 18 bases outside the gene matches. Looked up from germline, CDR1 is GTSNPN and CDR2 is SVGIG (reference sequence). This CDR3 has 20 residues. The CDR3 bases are TGTGCCTGGAATGGGAGGGGATTCACAGGTCCCTACTCTGGGGCCAACGTCCTGACTTTC. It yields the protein CAWNGRGFTGPYSGANVLTF.

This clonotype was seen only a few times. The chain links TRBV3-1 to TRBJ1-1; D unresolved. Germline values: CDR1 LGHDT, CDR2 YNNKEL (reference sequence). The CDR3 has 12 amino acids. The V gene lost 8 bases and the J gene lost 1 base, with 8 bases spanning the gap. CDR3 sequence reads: CASHDTNTEAFF. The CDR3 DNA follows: TGTGCCAGCCATGACACGAACACTGAAGCTTTCTTT. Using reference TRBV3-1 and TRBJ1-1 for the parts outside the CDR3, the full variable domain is DTAVSQTPKYLVTQMGNDKSIKCEQNLGHDTMYWYKQDSKKFLKIMFSYNNKELIINETVPNRFSPKSPDKAHLNLHINSLELGDSAVYFCASHDTNTEAFFGQGTRLTVV.

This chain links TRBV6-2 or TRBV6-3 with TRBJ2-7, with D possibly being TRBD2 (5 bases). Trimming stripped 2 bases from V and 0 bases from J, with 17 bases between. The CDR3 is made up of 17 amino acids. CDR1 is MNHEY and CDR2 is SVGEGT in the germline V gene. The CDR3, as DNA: TGTGCCAGCAGTTACACTACCGGACGGGATACCTCCTACGAGCAGTACTTC. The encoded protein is CASSYTTGRDTSYEQYF.

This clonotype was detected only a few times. CDR3 sequence (DNA): TGTGCCAGCAGTGGCGGACAGGATCTCGAGGAGCAGTTCTTC. The encoded protein is CASSGGQDLEEQFF. This sequence joins TRBV27 and TRBJ2-1, with 7 bases identical to TRBD1. The trim removed 5 bases at V and 10 bases at J, leaving 11 bases unmatched. The CDR3 is made up of 14 amino acids. Germline lookup yields CDR1 MNHEY and CDR2 SMNVEV (reference sequence).

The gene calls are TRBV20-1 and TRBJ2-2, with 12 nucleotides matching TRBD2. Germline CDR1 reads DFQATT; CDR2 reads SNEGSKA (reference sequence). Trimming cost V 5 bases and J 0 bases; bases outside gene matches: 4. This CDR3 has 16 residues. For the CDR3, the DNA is TGCAGTGCTGTGACTAGCGGGGGAGCGAACACCGGGGAGCTGTTTTTT. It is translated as CSAVTSGGANTGELFF.

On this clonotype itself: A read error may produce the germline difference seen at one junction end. The CDR3 loop reads CASSLAGEAETFF. The CDR3 DNA is TGTGCCAGCAGCTTAGCGGGGGAGGCTGAAACTTTCTTT. This chain links TRBV7-6 with TRBJ1-1, with D tentatively TRBD1 (5 bases). The length of the CDR3 is 13 residues. Germline CDR1 SGHVS, CDR2 FNYEAQ.

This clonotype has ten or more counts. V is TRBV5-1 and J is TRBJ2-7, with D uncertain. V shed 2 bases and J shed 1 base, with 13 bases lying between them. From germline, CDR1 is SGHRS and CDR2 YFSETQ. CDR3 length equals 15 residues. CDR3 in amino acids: CASSLGALTSYEQYF. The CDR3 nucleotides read TGCGCCAGCAGCTTAGGAGCTTTAACGTCCTACGAGCAGTACTTC. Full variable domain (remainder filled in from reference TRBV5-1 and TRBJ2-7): KAGVTQTPRYLIKTRGQQVTLSCSPISGHRSVSWYQQTPGQGLQFLFEYFSETQRNKGNFPGRFSGRQFSNSRSEMNVSTLELGDSALYLCASSLGALTSYEQYFGPGTRLTVT.

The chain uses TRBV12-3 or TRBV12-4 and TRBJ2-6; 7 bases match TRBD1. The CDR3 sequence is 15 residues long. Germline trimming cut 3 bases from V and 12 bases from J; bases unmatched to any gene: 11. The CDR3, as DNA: TGTGCCAGCAGTTTGACACAGGGGAACCTAGGCGTCCTGACTTTC. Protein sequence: CASSLTQGNLGVLTF.

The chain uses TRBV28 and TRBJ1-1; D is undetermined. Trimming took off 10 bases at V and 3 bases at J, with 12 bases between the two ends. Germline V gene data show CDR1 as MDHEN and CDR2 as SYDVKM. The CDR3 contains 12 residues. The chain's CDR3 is CATIGLHTEAFF. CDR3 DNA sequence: TGTGCCACCATAGGTTTACACACTGAAGCTTTCTTT.

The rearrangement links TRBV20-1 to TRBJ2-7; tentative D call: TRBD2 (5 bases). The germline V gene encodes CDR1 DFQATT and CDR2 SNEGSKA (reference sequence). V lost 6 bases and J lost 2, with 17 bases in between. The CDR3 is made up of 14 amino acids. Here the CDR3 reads CSAADYTLTYEQYF. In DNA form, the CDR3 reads TGCAGTGCCGCAGACTACACACTCACCTACGAGCAGTACTTC.

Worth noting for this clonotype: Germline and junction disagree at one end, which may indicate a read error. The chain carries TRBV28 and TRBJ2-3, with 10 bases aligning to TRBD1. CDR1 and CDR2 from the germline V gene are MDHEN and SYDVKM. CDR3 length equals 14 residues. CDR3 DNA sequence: TGTACCAGCAGTTCCCGACAGGGGGCATATACGCAGTATTTT. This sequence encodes CTSSSRQGAYTQYF.

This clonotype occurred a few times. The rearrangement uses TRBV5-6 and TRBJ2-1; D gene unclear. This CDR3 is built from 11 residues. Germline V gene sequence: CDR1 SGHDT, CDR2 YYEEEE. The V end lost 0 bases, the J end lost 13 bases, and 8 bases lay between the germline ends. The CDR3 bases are TGTGCCAGCAGCTTGGAGGAGCTACAGTTCTTC. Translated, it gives CASSLEELQFF.

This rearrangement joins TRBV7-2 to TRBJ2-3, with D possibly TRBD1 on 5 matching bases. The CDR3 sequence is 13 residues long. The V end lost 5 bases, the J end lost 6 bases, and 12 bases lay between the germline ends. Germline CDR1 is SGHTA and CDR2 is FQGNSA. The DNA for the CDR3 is TGTGCCAGCAGCGGGGCGTCGGAGGATACGCAGTATTTT. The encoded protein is CASSGASEDTQYF. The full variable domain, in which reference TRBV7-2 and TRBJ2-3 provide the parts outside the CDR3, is GAGVSQSPSNKVTEKGKDVELRCDPISGHTALYWYRQSLGQGLEFLIYFQGNSAPDKSGLPSDRFSAERTGGSVSTLTIQRTQQEDSAVYLCASSGASEDTQYFGPGTRLTVL.

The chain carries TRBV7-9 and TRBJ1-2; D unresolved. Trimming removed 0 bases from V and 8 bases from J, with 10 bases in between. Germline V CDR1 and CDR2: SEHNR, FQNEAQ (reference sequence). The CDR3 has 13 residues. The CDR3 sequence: CASSLALSKGYTF. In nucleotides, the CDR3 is TGTGCCAGCAGCTTAGCGCTAAGTAAGGGCTACACCTTC.

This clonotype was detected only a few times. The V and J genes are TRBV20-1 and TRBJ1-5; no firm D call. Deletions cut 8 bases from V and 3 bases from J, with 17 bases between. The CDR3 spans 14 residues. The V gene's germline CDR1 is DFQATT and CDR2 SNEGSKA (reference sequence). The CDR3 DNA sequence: TGCAGTACCGGCAAGCCGGGATTCAATCAGCCCCAGCATTTT. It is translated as CSTGKPGFNQPQHF.

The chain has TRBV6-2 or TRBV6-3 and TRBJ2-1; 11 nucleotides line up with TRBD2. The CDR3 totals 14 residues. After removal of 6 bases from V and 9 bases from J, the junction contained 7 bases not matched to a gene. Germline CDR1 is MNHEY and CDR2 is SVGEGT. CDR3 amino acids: CASSRGTSGTEQFF. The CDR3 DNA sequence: TGTGCCAGCAGCCGCGGGACTAGCGGCACTGAGCAGTTCTTC.